The next 23 T cell receptor beta chains were all read from a single sample in a study of shared clonotypes between healthy human individuals. Some clones are missing from TCRdb's copy, which holds only in-frame ones; the method was immunoSEQ multiplex PCR. The repertoire holds nearly 750,000 clones, with approximately 72% as singletons. The source material was memory CD4+ T cells sorted from blood. Subset reported: CD45RA-negative fraction. The receptors here all came from a woman in her thirties in good health.

The genes are TRBV14 and TRBJ1-2; perhaps TRBD1 as D (6 bases). V lost 4 bases and J 8 bases, leaving 20 bases between the germline ends. The CDR3 sequence is 15 residues long. Germline lookup yields CDR1 SGHDN and CDR2 FVKESK. CDR3 amino acids: CASSPPWGGIGGYTF. CDR3 bases: TGTGCCAGCAGCCCGCCGTGGGGGGGCATCGGAGGCTACACCTTC.

The genes are TRBV4-1 and TRBJ1-5; no clear D gene. The CDR3 length is 13 residues. Germline loops: CDR1 MGHRA, CDR2 YSYEKL. V shed 0 bases and J shed 4 bases, with 4 bases lying between them. The CDR3 bases are TGCGCCAGCAGCCAAGATCCAAATCAGCCCCAGCATTTT. Its translation is CASSQDPNQPQHF.

This chain links TRBV5-1 with TRBJ2-7; TRBD2 matches at 8 bases. The CDR3 runs 14 residues. The J segment lost 0 bases and the V segment lost 4 bases, leaving 3 bases of the junction unmatched. The germline V gene encodes CDR1 SGHRS and CDR2 YFSETQ. Here the CDR3 reads CASSREGSSYEQYF. In DNA form, the CDR3 reads TGCGCCAGCAGCCGGGAGGGAAGCTCCTACGAGCAGTACTTC.

The chain carries TRBV28 and TRBJ1-1; D is possibly TRBD1 (6 bases). CDR1 and CDR2 from the germline V gene are MDHEN and SYDVKM. V was cut by 7 bases and J by 0 bases, with 18 bases left in between. The CDR3 runs to 16 residues. The CDR3 coding sequence is TGTGCCAGCATTCCACTGCACGGGGACATGAACACTGAAGCTTTCTTT. It specifies CASIPLHGDMNTEAFF.

V and J are TRBV7-2 and TRBJ2-3, with 7 bases that match TRBD2. The CDR3 length is 15 residues. Germline V lookup: CDR1 SGHTA, CDR2 FQGNSA. Trimming removed 2 bases from V and 7 bases from J; junction bases left unmatched: 9. The CDR3 bases are TGTGCCAGCAGCTTAATGACGGGAGGTCATAATACGCAGTATTTT. Encoded protein: CASSLMTGGHNTQYF.

The CDR3 nucleotides read TGTGCCAGCAGTGAAGCGGGTCAGCCCCAGCATTTT. Its translation: CASSEAGQPQHF. The chain carries TRBV2 and TRBJ1-5, with unresolved D. The germline V gene has CDR1 SNHLY and CDR2 FYNNEI. V lost 0 bases to trimming and J lost 6 bases, with 3 bases between them. The CDR3 runs to 12 residues.

V is TRBV11-3 and J is TRBJ2-7; D is unclear. The germline gives CDR1 SGHNT, CDR2 YENEEA. The CDR3 is made up of 16 amino acids. The V end lost 5 bases, the J end lost 0 bases, and 17 bases lay between the germline ends. CDR3 sequence (DNA): TGTGCCAGCAGCCCACGCCGGGCCAGAGGCTCCTACGAGCAGTACTTC. This gives the protein CASSPRRARGSYEQYF.

The rearrangement uses TRBV4-1 and TRBJ2-7; D gene unclear. The CDR3 length is 14 residues. The germline V gene encodes CDR1 MGHRA and CDR2 YSYEKL. Trimming cost V 6 bases and J 1 base, with 13 bases left between them. The CDR3 loop is CASRDPGQSYEQYF. CDR3 DNA sequence: TGCGCCAGCAGGGACCCGGGCCAATCCTACGAGCAGTACTTC.

J is TRBJ2-6 and V is TRBV2, with TRBD1 matching over 9 bases. The CDR3 is 16 amino acids. Germline CDR1 and CDR2: SNHLY and FYNNEI. J gave up 1 base and V 3 bases, and 1 base lay outside the gene matches. The CDR3 region has the DNA TGTGCCAGCAGTGAGACAGGGGGATCTGGGGCCAACGTCCTGACTTTC. It specifies CASSETGGSGANVLTF. Variable domain in full (rest from reference TRBV2 and TRBJ2-6): EPEVTQTPSHQVTQMGQEVILRCVPISNHLYFYWYRQILGQKVEFLVSFYNNEISEKSEIFDDQFSVERPDGSNFTLKIRSTKLEDSAMYFCASSETGGSGANVLTFGAGSRLTVL.

The chain is built from TRBV11-3 and TRBJ2-2; D ambiguous. Germline CDR1 SGHNT, CDR2 YENEEA. The CDR3 extends over 15 amino acids. V was clipped by 5 bases and J by 6 bases, with 16 bases between them. The CDR3 region has the DNA TGTGCCAGCAGCCCCCCTGGGATTGGATCCGGGGAGCTGTTTTTT. This encodes CASSPPGIGSGELFF.

This clone was seen more than once but under ten times. V is TRBV29-1 and J is TRBJ1-1, with D hard to call. This CDR3 spans 12 amino acids. Germline V gene sequence: CDR1 SQVTM, CDR2 ANQGSEA. V was clipped by 4 bases and J by 1 base, with 7 bases between them. The CDR3 nucleotides read TGCAGCGTTGCCGATGGGAACACTGAAGCTTTCTTT. Amino acid sequence: CSVADGNTEAFF.

This chain joins TRBV7-7 and TRBJ2-1, with TRBD2 matching over 7 bases. The V and J ends lost 4 bases and 6 bases, in that order; junction bases with no gene match: 18. The germline V gene has CDR1 SSHAT and CDR2 FNYEAQ (reference sequence). The CDR3 consists of 18 residues. CDR3 DNA sequence: TGTGCCAGCAGCTCCATTCGAGGGCGGCGGGAGATATCCAATGAGCAGTTCTTC. This encodes CASSSIRGRREISNEQFF.

The chain has TRBV7-3 and TRBJ2-1; 10 bases are a match to TRBD2. The trim removed 0 bases at V and 10 bases at J, leaving 6 bases unmatched. The CDR3 length is 15 residues. The V gene's germline CDR1 is SGHTA and CDR2 FQGTGA. For the CDR3, the DNA is TGTGCCAGCAGCTTAACAGCGGGAGGGCCCAGGGAGCAGTTCTTC. Translated, it gives CASSLTAGGPREQFF.

The rearrangement joins TRBV28 to TRBJ2-7; 7 nucleotides match TRBD1. The germline CDR1 and CDR2 sequences are MDHEN and SYDVKM. V trimming: 3 bases; J trimming: 3 bases; junction bases outside the gene matches: 23. This CDR3 has 20 amino acids. CDR3 in DNA: TGTGCCAGCAGTTTTAACCCCCGAACCTCGGACAGGAAGGAGGACTACGAGCAGTACTTC. It is translated as CASSFNPRTSDRKEDYEQYF.

CDR3 sequence (DNA): TGTGCCAGCAGCTTCAATAATTCACCCCTCCACTTT. Its protein product is CASSFNNSPLHF. The chain carries TRBV7-9 and TRBJ1-6; D uncertain. The V gene lost 3 bases and the J gene lost 5 bases, with 2 bases spanning the gap. CDR1 is SEHNR and CDR2 is FQNEAQ in the germline V gene (reference sequence). The CDR3 is made up of 12 amino acids. Filled out from reference TRBV7-9 and TRBJ1-6, the complete variable domain reads DTGVSQNPRHKITKRGQNVTFRCDPISEHNRLYWYRQTLGQGPEFLTYFQNEAQLEKSRLLSDRFSAERPKGSFSTLEIQRTEQGDSAMYLCASSFNNSPLHFGNGTRLTVT.

The chain employs TRBV4-1 and TRBJ2-3; perhaps TRBD1 as D (5 bases). CDR3 length: 16 amino acids. Germline V gene lookup returns CDR1 MGHRA and CDR2 YSYEKL. The V end was cut by 1 base, the J end by 2 bases, with 13 bases between. In nucleotides, the CDR3 is TGCGCCAGCAGCCAAGTGGCCCAGGGATACACAGATACGCAGTATTTT. It yields the protein CASSQVAQGYTDTQYF.

V is TRBV6-5 and J is TRBJ2-5, with a tentative D call TRBD1 (6 bases). Per germline, CDR1 MNHEY and CDR2 SVGAGI. Trimming removed 7 bases at V and 11 bases at J, with 23 bases between. This CDR3 is 14 amino acids long. Written as DNA, the CDR3 is TGTGCCAGCAATCCGGAACAGGGTGTGGGTGAGCAGTACTTC. Protein product: CASNPEQGVGEQYF.

At least ten counts were recorded for this clone. In the same sample, other DNA sequences code for this CDR3. The genes are TRBV2 and TRBJ2-5, with TRBD1 identical over 8 bases. This CDR3 is 15 amino acids long. V shed 6 bases, J shed 2 bases, and the junction held 8 bases outside the gene matches. Germline loops: CDR1 SNHLY, CDR2 FYNNEI. The chain's CDR3 is CASSTEGQGQETQYF. The DNA of the CDR3 is TGTGCCAGCAGCACCGAAGGACAGGGTCAAGAGACCCAGTACTTC.

The genes are TRBV5-1 and TRBJ2-7; 8 nucleotides match TRBD1. The CDR3 is 16 residues long. Germline V CDR1 and CDR2: SGHRS, YFSETQ. The junction had 14 bases not matched to a gene; V was cut back by 4 bases and J by 5 bases. The CDR3 DNA follows: TGCGCCAGCAGCCCGGGACAGGTTAATTTCGGGAACGAGCAGTACTTC. Protein product: CASSPGQVNFGNEQYF. Based on the CDR3 plus reference TRBV5-1 and TRBJ2-7, the full variable domain is KAGVTQTPRYLIKTRGQQVTLSCSPISGHRSVSWYQQTPGQGLQFLFEYFSETQRNKGNFPGRFSGRQFSNSRSEMNVSTLELGDSALYLCASSPGQVNFGNEQYFGPGTRLTVT.

This chain links TRBV5-1 with TRBJ1-1; 7 bases are shared with TRBD1. V shed 4 bases, J shed 1 base, and the junction held 7 bases outside the gene matches. Looked up from germline, CDR1 is SGHRS and CDR2 is YFSETQ. This CDR3 comprises 15 residues. CDR3 amino acids: CASSLGQTANTEAFF. CDR3 nucleotide sequence: TGCGCCAGCAGCCTGGGACAGACAGCGAACACTGAAGCTTTCTTT.

This clone was observed a handful of times. The chain employs TRBV5-1 and TRBJ1-4; 7 bases line up with TRBD1. Germline-derived CDR1 and CDR2 are SGHRS and YFSETQ. V shed 4 bases and J 7 bases; nucleotides not matched to a gene: 7. CDR3 length: 14 amino acids. The CDR3 protein is CASSAGTDPEKLFF. The CDR3 nucleotides read TGCGCCAGCAGCGCCGGGACAGACCCTGAAAAACTGTTTTTT.

J is TRBJ2-7 and V is TRBV9; the match to TRBD1 covers 9 bases. CDR3 length: 16 residues. CDR1 and CDR2 from the germline V gene are SGDLS and YYNGEE. The V segment lost 0 bases and the J segment 7 bases; nucleotides outside the gene matches: 11. In nucleotides, the CDR3 is TGTGCCAGCAGCGTAGAGGCTGGGACAGGGTCTAGGGAGCAGTACTTC. Encoded protein: CASSVEAGTGSREQYF.

The chain combines TRBV2 with TRBJ2-1; D unclear. Germline CDR1 and CDR2: SNHLY and FYNNEI. The length of the CDR3 is 14 residues. With 10 bases removed from V and 0 bases from J, the gap between germline ends came to 13 bases. For the CDR3, the DNA is TGTGCCACGTTACAAACGAGCTCCTACAATGAGCAGTTCTTC. It codes for CATLQTSSYNEQFF.